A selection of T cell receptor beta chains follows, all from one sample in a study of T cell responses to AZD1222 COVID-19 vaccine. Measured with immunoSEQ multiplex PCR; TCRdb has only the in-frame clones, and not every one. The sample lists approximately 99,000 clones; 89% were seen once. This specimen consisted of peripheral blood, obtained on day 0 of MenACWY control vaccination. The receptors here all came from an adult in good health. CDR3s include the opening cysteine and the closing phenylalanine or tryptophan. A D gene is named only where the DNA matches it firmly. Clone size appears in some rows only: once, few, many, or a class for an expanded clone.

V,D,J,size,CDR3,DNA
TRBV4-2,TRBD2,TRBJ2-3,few,CASSQDLSSGSTDTQYF,TGTGCCAGCAGCCAAGATCTGAGTAGCGGGAGCACAGATACGCAGTATTTT
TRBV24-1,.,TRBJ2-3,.,CATRDGVTDTQYF,TGTGCCACCAGGGATGGAGTCACAGATACGCAGTATTTT
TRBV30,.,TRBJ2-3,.,CALNFGTTTDTQYF,TGTGCCTTGAACTTCGGGACGACCACAGATACGCAGTATTTT
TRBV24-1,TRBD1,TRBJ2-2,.,CATRQGQGNTGELFF,TGTGCCACCAGACAGGGACAGGGGAACACCGGGGAGCTGTTTTTT
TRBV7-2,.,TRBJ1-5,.,CASSPGTNQPQHF,TGTGCCAGCAGCCCCGGGACCAATCAGCCCCAGCATTTT
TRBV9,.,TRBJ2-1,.,CASSVEGAYNEQFF,TGTGCCAGCAGCGTAGAGGGGGCCTACAATGAGCAGTTCTTC
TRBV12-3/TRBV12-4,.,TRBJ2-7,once,CASSFEGNEQYF,TGTGCCAGCAGTTTCGAGGGAAACGAGCAGTACTTC
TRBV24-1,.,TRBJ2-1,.,CATHEGGEQFF,TGTGCCACCCATGAGGGGGGAGAGCAGTTCTTC
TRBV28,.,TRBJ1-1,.,CASSLRGMNTEAFF,TGTGCCAGCAGTTTGCGGGGAATGAACACTGAAGCTTTCTTT
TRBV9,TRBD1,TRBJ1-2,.,CASSVGQGDLFGYTF,TGTGCCAGCAGCGTAGGACAGGGGGATCTTTTTGGCTACACCTTC
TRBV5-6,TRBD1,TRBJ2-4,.,CASSAPGTGAVFQYF,TGTGCCAGCAGCGCACCCGGGACAGGGGCCGTCTTTCAGTACTTC
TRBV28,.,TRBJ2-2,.,CASSFFGPKGGELFF,TGTGCCAGCAGTTTTTTCGGGCCGAAGGGCGGGGAGCTGTTTTTT
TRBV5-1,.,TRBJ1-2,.,CASSSTGSLIYGYTF,TGCGCCAGCAGTTCGACAGGATCCTTAATCTATGGCTACACCTTC
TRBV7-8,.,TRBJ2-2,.,CASSLEYGELFF,TGTGCCAGCAGCTTAGAATACGGGGAGCTGTTTTTT
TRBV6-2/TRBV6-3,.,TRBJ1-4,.,CASSQGLGEKLFF,TGTGCCAGCAGCCAGGGGTTGGGTGAAAAACTGTTTTTT